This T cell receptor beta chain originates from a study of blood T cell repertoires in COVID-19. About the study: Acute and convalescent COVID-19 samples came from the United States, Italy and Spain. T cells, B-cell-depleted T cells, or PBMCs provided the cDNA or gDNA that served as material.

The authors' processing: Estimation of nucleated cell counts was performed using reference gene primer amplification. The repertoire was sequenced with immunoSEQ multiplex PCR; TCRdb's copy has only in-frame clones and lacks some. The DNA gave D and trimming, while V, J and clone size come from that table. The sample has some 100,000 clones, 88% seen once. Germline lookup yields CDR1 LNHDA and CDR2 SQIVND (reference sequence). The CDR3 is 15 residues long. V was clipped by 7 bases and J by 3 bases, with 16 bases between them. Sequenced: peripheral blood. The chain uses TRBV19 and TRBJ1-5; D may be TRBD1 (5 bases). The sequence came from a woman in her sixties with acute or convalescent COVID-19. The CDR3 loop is CASTDSMEPNQPQHF. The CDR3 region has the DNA TGTGCCAGTACCGACAGCATGGAACCCAATCAGCCCCAGCATTTT.